What follows is one T cell receptor beta chain and its context. The target antigen is unknown. The data were taken from a study of cytomegalovirus exposure and HLA in healthy donors. Study background: Falling in the Caucasian-associated ancestry cluster were approximately 84% of some 400 genotyped donors.

Whole-study findings and limits: It has been reported that TCR beta sequences accurately predicted the HLA-A and HLA-B alleles of most subjects.

This CDR3 comprises 16 residues. V shed 2 bases, J shed 3 bases, and the junction held 7 bases outside the gene matches. Germline V lookup: CDR1 SGHTA, CDR2 FQGNSA. The PCR made use of 60 Vbeta and 13 Jbeta primers. The repertoire was sequenced with immunoSEQ multiplex PCR; TCRdb's copy has only in-frame clones and lacks some. The sample has about 120,000 clones, roughly four fifths seen once. The chain has TRBV7-2 and TRBJ2-3; 8 nucleotides line up with TRBD2. Source material: PBMCs. The receptor was derived from a woman in her twenties or thirties in good health and CMV-seropositive. CDR3 nucleotide sequence: TGTGCCAGCAGCTTATCAATAGCGGGGTTTACAGATACGCAGTATTTT. Amino acid sequence: CASSLSIAGFTDTQYF.